This T cell receptor (beta chain) was captured in a study of T cells after yellow fever vaccination (dated by TCRdb to between 2018 and 2021). With regard to the full study: The SMART-Seq v4 Ultra Low Input RNA kit was used to prepare libraries from fractions with low cell numbers. To follow T-cell clones before and after both primary and booster YFV17D yellow fever vaccination, bulk TCR alpha and beta repertoires underwent longitudinal sequencing. Two healthy male donors, one aged 18 to 30 and one aged 30 to 40 years, made up the cohort. Blood was drawn at multiple timepoints before and after primary and secondary immunization, with bulk PBMC replicates and cell subsets isolated. Here is what the overall study found, with its caveats: Because the study included only a couple of donors, the extent to which the findings can be generalized is limited. FACS-sorted repertoires could contain abundant contaminating clonotypes from the bulk population, so computational filtering was required. Compared with the primary T-cell response, the secondary T-cell response was weaker but faster, peaking on day 5 rather than day 15. Most clones expanded after primary vaccination were re-detected after the booster (around 96% of CD4 and around nine tenths of CD8), suggesting broad memory maintenance. A small share of clonotypes was detected in both CD4 and CD8 compartments, with the overlap likely arising from convergent recombination.

This clonotype appeared many times. Its antigen remains undetermined. Base qualities are missing; no much larger clone stands one base away. Explained via the paper, the treatment or condition label denotes: live attenuated yellow fever vaccine strain. PBMCs were isolated from peripheral blood using a standard Ficoll-Paque protocol. Dynabeads CD4 and CD8 positive selection kits were used to isolate the CD4 and CD8 T-cell fractions. TriZol was used to extract RNA from bulk PBMCs, from CD4 and CD8 fractions, and from dextramer-positive and dextramer-negative fractions. Sequencing took place on an Illumina NovaSeq 6000. TCR cDNA was synthesized by 5'RACE template switching, through which a universal primer site and unique molecular identifiers were introduced. cDNA synthesis was primed from both the TCR alpha and TCR beta constant segments. Two PCR steps were used to amplify libraries, with sample barcodes and sequencing adapters being added in the second step. Sequencing of libraries was performed on Illumina HiSeq 2500 (2x100 bp) or NovaSeq (2x150 bp). The study's own analysis went as follows. Demultiplexing of reads and collapsing into UMI consensus sequences were performed with MIGEC, and V(D)J alignment was carried out with MiXCR. Vaccine-responding clonotypes were defined with edgeR using replicate PBMC samples, requiring FDR below 0.01 and a log2 fold change above 5 up to day 15. Bulk clonotypes were assigned CD4 or CD8 identity according to which sequenced CD4 or CD8 repertoire held them at higher abundance. In-frame beta chains were kept once TCRdb had trimmed the public reads at Q25 with fastp and called clones with MiXCR. Rows matching on CDR3 protein sequence are summarized as one entry with the most common DNA and genes. TCRdb, rather than the study authors, made the V and J calls. The sample yields some 340,000 distinct CDR3 sequences; over 8.5% were counted once. The top ten clonotypes cover 3.3% of the sample.

This receptor was identified in a man between 18 and 29 years old who received the YFV17D yellow fever vaccine. Here the sequenced sample was CD4+ T cells sorted from PBMCs, taken 45 days after the yellow fever booster vaccination.

The CDR3 region reads CASNQGTSGGETQYF. The sequenced DNA: TGTGCCAGCAACCAGGGGACTAGCGGGGGTGAGACCCAGTACTTC. The sequence links TRBV12-3 or TRBV12-4 to TRBJ2-5; 14 central nucleotides agree with TRBD2. Ends trimmed: V by 7 bases, J by 5 bases; bases unmatched to a gene: 6. Reading from cysteine to phenylalanine, the CDR3 counts 15 amino acids. This entry keeps only the CDR3 DNA: 45 bases, framed from base 1.